The rows below give T cell receptor beta chains drawn from one sample of a study of blood T cell repertoires in COVID-19. Assay used: immunoSEQ multiplex PCR; TCRdb lists only in-frame clones, some missing. The data contain approximately 120,000 clones, about 90% of them seen just once; the ten biggest clones take up roughly 2%. Sequenced input: peripheral blood. These receptors all come from a middle-aged man with COVID-19, enrolled during active disease. Each CDR3 is given with its conserved first and last residue. The order of the fields is CDR3 DNA, CDR3 protein, J gene, D gene, clone size, V gene. The D gene is left open where the match is weak. Size values are once, few and many counts, or a class for expanded clones, and some rows have none.

TGTGCCAGCAGCCACGGGTACGGCTCCTACAATGAGCAGTTCTTC | CASSHGYGSYNEQFF | TRBJ2-1 | - | - | TRBV5-5
TGTGCCAGCAGTGGGTCAGGCTACGAGCAGTACTTC | CASSGSGYEQYF | TRBJ2-7 | - | - | TRBV6-2/TRBV6-3
TGCGCCAGCAGCTTGGTAGCGGGAGAGGGTTGGGAGACCCAGTACTTC | CASSLVAGEGWETQYF | TRBJ2-5 | TRBD2 | - | TRBV5-1
TGTGCCAGCAGCCTAGCGGGGTACTCCTACGAGCAGTACTTC | CASSLAGYSYEQYF | TRBJ2-7 | TRBD2 | - | TRBV14
TGTGCCGGAGGGACTCCTTCACCCCTCCACTTT | CAGGTPSPLHF | TRBJ1-6 | - | - | TRBV30
TGTGCCAGCAGACCGCTAGGGACTAGCGGGAGGAGAGGGTACAATGAGCAGTTCTTC | CASRPLGTSGRRGYNEQFF | TRBJ2-1 | TRBD2 | few | TRBV2
TGTGCCAGCAGCTCCCAACAGGGGGTGGGGGGCTACACCTTC | CASSSQQGVGGYTF | TRBJ1-2 | TRBD1 | - | TRBV7-2
TGTGCCAGCAGTCCAAGTTGGCCGGAGTTTTTCGATCAGCCCCAGCATTTT | CASSPSWPEFFDQPQHF | TRBJ1-5 | - | - | TRBV27
TGTGCCAGCAGGAGCGGACAGGGCCATGAGCAGTTCTTC | CASRSGQGHEQFF | TRBJ2-1 | TRBD1 | once | TRBV6-5
TGTGCCAGCAGTTCCTCGACAGGGGGGGATGGCTACACCTTC | CASSSSTGGDGYTF | TRBJ1-2 | TRBD1 | - | TRBV27
TGTGCCAGCAGTGAATTTACAGGGAACACCGGGGAGCTGTTTTTT | CASSEFTGNTGELFF | TRBJ2-2 | - | - | TRBV25-1
TGTGCCTCAGGACAGGGGGACACCGGGGAGCTGTTTTTT | CASGQGDTGELFF | TRBJ2-2 | TRBD1 | few | TRBV11-3
TGTGCCAGCAGCTTCCAGGTGAACACTGAAGCTTTCTTT | CASSFQVNTEAFF | TRBJ1-1 | - | - | TRBV11-2
TGTGCCAGCAGGGGGACCGGAGGGCATGAAAAACTGTTTTTT | CASRGTGGHEKLFF | TRBJ1-4 | - | - | TRBV27
TGCGCCAGCAGCGCGGACACTTATCTTGGGACCCAGTACTTC | CASSADTYLGTQYF | TRBJ2-5 | - | - | TRBV5-1
TGCGCCAGCAGCTTGGATGGACAGGGGAGTCCAGATACGCAGTATTTT | CASSLDGQGSPDTQYF | TRBJ2-3 | TRBD1 | once | TRBV5-1
TGTGCCAGTAGTATGATAGCACTCCAAGAGACCCAGTACTTC | CASSMIALQETQYF | TRBJ2-5 | - | - | TRBV19